This T cell receptor beta chain came from a study of T cell responses to AZD1222 COVID-19 vaccine. Measured with immunoSEQ multiplex PCR; TCRdb has only the in-frame clones, and not every one. The sample has some 120,000 clones, over 85% seen once; the top ten hold approximately 4.8%. In germline, CDR1 is SGHTA, CDR2 FQGNSA. V gave up 2 bases and J gave up 10 bases; unmatched junction bases: 5. The CDR3 has 13 residues. Here the sequenced sample was peripheral blood, taken on day 0 of AZD1222 vaccination. The chain links TRBV7-2 to TRBJ2-7; 10 bases agree with TRBD2. This TCR was sampled from an adult in good health. Here the CDR3 reads CASSLPPSGRQYF. The CDR3, as DNA: TGTGCCAGCAGCTTACCTCCTAGCGGGAGACAGTACTTC.